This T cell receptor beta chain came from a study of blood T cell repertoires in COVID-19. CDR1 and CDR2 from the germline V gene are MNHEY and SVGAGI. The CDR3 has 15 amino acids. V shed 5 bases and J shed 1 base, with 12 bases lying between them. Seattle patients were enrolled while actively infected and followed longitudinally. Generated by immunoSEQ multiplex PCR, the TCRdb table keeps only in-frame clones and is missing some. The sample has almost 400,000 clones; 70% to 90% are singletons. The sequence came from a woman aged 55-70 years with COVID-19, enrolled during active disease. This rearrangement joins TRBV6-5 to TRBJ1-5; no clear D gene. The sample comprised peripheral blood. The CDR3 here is CASSPSRGSNQPQHF. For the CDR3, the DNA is TGTGCCAGCAGTCCCTCCCGCGGCAGCAATCAGCCCCAGCATTTT.